These 32 T cell receptor beta chains came from one sample sequenced in a study of T cells in Graves' hyperthyroidism and ophthalmopathy. RNA transcripts gave rise to amplified TCR beta CDR3 regions. During a first-round RT-PCR of the TCR CDR3, the HTBI primer set was used. TCRdb reprocessed the multiplex PCR reads via MiXCR and lists one record per CDR3 protein. Here the sample spans around 600,000 distinct CDR3 sequences, around 14% being singletons. The sample was blood. The receptors shown here come from a woman between 18 and 29 years old with Graves' ophthalmopathy.

This clonotype has ten or more counts. The CDR3 sequence: CASSADFGETQYF. CDR3 in DNA: TGTGCCAGCAGCGCGGACTTTGGAGAGACCCAGTACTTC. V and J are TRBV9 and TRBJ2-5; weak D call: TRBD2 (5 bases). V dropped 3 bases and J dropped 4 bases, with 10 bases sitting between them. Germline lookup yields CDR1 SGDLS and CDR2 YYNGEE. The CDR3 is 13 amino acids.

This clonotype was recorded at least ten times. The gene calls are TRBV27 and TRBJ1-1; D not resolved. CDR1 and CDR2 from the germline V gene are MNHEY and SMNVEV (reference sequence). The CDR3 extends over 13 amino acids. V lost 2 bases and J 7 bases, leaving 11 bases between the germline ends. CDR3 protein: CASSLGVGSEAFF. CDR3 bases: TGTGCCAGCAGTTTAGGGGTGGGGAGTGAAGCTTTCTTT.

The DNA of the CDR3 is TGTGCCAGCAGCTCAGAACCTGGACAGGGAATCTATGGCTACACCTTC. Translation: CASSSEPGQGIYGYTF. The rearrangement links TRBV9 to TRBJ1-2; 8 bases match TRBD1. Trimming took 4 bases from V and 4 from J; bases not matched to a gene: 12. CDR1 and CDR2 (germline): SGDLS, YYNGEE. The CDR3 contains 16 residues.

This clonotype has ten or more counts. The chain couples TRBV29-1 to TRBJ1-1; a possible D gene is TRBD1 (5 bases). V lost 0 bases and J lost 0, with 20 bases in between. This CDR3 has 18 amino acids. Germline loops: CDR1 SQVTM, CDR2 ANQGSEA. The CDR3 DNA follows: TGCAGCGTTGAAGATGGGTGGGGACCAGGAAACTTGAACACTGAAGCTTTCTTT. Encoded protein: CSVEDGWGPGNLNTEAFF.

This clonotype has ten or more counts. The chain carries TRBV5-1 and TRBJ2-2, with no clear D. Germline lookup yields CDR1 SGHRS and CDR2 YFSETQ. The V end lost 0 bases, the J end lost 2 bases, and 5 bases lay between the germline ends. The CDR3 spans 14 residues. CDR3 nucleotide sequence: TGCGCCAGCAGCTTGGAGGTTAACACCGGGGAGCTGTTTTTT. Its protein product is CASSLEVNTGELFF. Complete variable domain (other parts from reference TRBV5-1 and TRBJ2-2): KAGVTQTPRYLIKTRGQQVTLSCSPISGHRSVSWYQQTPGQGLQFLFEYFSETQRNKGNFPGRFSGRQFSNSRSEMNVSTLELGDSALYLCASSLEVNTGELFFGEGSRLTVL.

This clonotype was detected ten times or more. This chain connects TRBV12-3 or TRBV12-4 to TRBJ2-6; 9 bases agree with TRBD1. V shed 3 bases, J shed 2 bases, and the junction held 5 bases outside the gene matches. The CDR3 contains 17 residues. In DNA, the CDR3 is TGTGCCAGCAGTTTCCTCACAGGGGGCCCTGGGGCCAACGTCCTGACTTTC. Residues: CASSFLTGGPGANVLTF.

A remark on this clonotype: The junction differs from germline at one of its ends, possibly a read error. This chain joins TRBV7-6 and TRBJ2-1; D possibly corresponds to TRBD2 (5 bases). Germline V gene sequence: CDR1 SGHVS, CDR2 FNYEAQ. CDR3 length: 16 amino acids. In DNA, the CDR3 is TGTGCCAGCAGCCGATGGAGGACGAAGACATCCAATGAGCGGTTCTTC. It yields the protein CASSRWRTKTSNERFF.

This clonotype appeared many times. This rearrangement joins TRBV19 to TRBJ2-7; maybe TRBD1 (5 bases). The CDR3 is 13 residues long. Trimming shortened V by 3 bases and J by 1 base, and 7 bases separated the two germline ends. CDR1 LNHDA and CDR2 SQIVND come from the germline V gene (reference sequence). This chain's CDR3 is CASSIPGSYEQYF. The CDR3 DNA reads as TGTGCCAGTAGTATCCCAGGGTCCTACGAGCAGTACTTC.

This clonotype has more than one count but fewer than ten. The chain combines TRBV20-1 with TRBJ2-1, with TRBD2 matching 14 bases. Germline lookup yields CDR1 DFQATT and CDR2 SNEGSKA (reference sequence). This CDR3 comprises 17 residues. V was pared by 1 base and J by 5 bases, with 7 bases of the junction left unmatched. The CDR3 coding sequence is TGCAGTGCTAGAGTAGCGGGACTAGCGGGAGTTCACAATGAGCAGTTCTTC. This gives the protein CSARVAGLAGVHNEQFF.

The table lists this clonotype with many counts. The genes are TRBV6-1 and TRBJ2-1; D may be TRBD1 or TRBD2 (5 bases each). This CDR3 is built from 14 residues. Germline assignment: CDR1 MNHNS and CDR2 SASEGT. The V end was cut by 3 bases, the J end by 9 bases, with 15 bases between. CDR3 in DNA: TGTGCCAGCAGTGACGGGACCCGTTTGGGTGAGCAGTTCTTC. Its translation is CASSDGTRLGEQFF.

About this clonotype itself: This clone may be a read error of a much larger clone one base away. The CDR3 sequence: CAGSVGGYTEAFF. CDR3 sequence (DNA): TGTGCCGGCAGCGTAGGGGGTTACACTGAAGCTTTCTTT. V and J are TRBV9 and TRBJ1-1; maybe TRBD1 (6 bases). The germline V gene encodes CDR1 SGDLS and CDR2 YYNGEE. CDR3 length: 13 residues.

This clonotype was seen at least ten times. This sequence joins TRBV28 and TRBJ2-7; D unclear. Germline V gives CDR1 MDHEN, CDR2 SYDVKM. Between the trimmed V and J ends, which lost 8 bases and 2 bases, there was a span of 7 bases. The CDR3 loop spans 11 amino acids. DNA for the CDR3: TGTGCCAGCGCCGGGCCCTACGAGCAGTACTTC. It is translated as CASAGPYEQYF.

This clonotype was observed at least ten times. This chain joins TRBV6-2 or TRBV6-3 and TRBJ1-2; D might be TRBD1 (6 bases). The V gene's germline CDR1 is MNHEY and CDR2 SVGEGT. The CDR3 is made up of 13 amino acids. Trimming cost V 6 bases and J 4 bases, with 12 bases left between them. The CDR3 loop is CASSVTGLYGYTF. The CDR3 region has the DNA TGTGCCAGCAGCGTGACAGGTCTCTATGGCTACACCTTC.

This chain connects TRBV12-3 or TRBV12-4 to TRBJ2-3; TRBD2 is a possible D gene (7 bases). The V and J ends lost 6 bases and 5 bases respectively, with 21 bases between them. The CDR3 totals 16 residues. The CDR3 DNA reads TGTGCCAGCAGACAAAGACTAGGGGGAGGGAAAGATACGCAGTATTTT. Protein product: CASRQRLGGGKDTQYF.

With regard to this clonotype: This may be a read error, as it is one base from a much larger clone. The V and J genes are TRBV3-1 and TRBJ1-1; D unclear. Between the trimmed V and J ends, which lost 8 bases and 1 base, there was a span of 14 bases. This CDR3 is built from 14 residues. CDR1 is LGHDT and CDR2 is YNNKEL in the germline V gene (reference sequence). The CDR3 DNA is TGTGCCAGCGGCCGAGATATGGGGAACACTGAAGCTTTCTTT. Its protein is CASGRDMGNTEAFF. The complete variable domain, with remaining parts taken from reference TRBV3-1 and TRBJ1-1, reads DTAVSQTPKYLVTQMGNDKSIKCEQNLGHDTMYWYKQDSKKFLKIMFSYNNKELIINETVPNRFSPKSPDKAHLNLHINSLELGDSAVYFCASGRDMGNTEAFFGQGTRLTVV.

The CDR3 DNA reads as TGTGCCAGCAGCCCGCTGGGCAGGGTAGACCAAGAGACCCAGTACTTC. Encoded protein: CASSPLGRVDQETQYF. The V and J genes are TRBV7-6 and TRBJ2-5; D possibly corresponds to TRBD1 (5 bases). This CDR3 is built from 16 residues. Germline lookup yields CDR1 SGHVS and CDR2 FNYEAQ. Trimming took 5 bases from V and 0 from J, leaving 16 bases between them.

The chain uses TRBV19 and TRBJ1-2, with 7 positions matching TRBD1. Trimming at V came to 5 bases and at J to 2 bases, leaving 5 bases not matched to a gene. The CDR3 covers 14 residues. The V gene's germline CDR1 is LNHDA and CDR2 SQIVND (reference sequence). CDR3 nucleotides: TGTGCCAGTAGTGGGGGACAGCACAACTATGGCTACACCTTC. Protein: CASSGGQHNYGYTF.

Many counts were recorded for this clonotype. The CDR3, as DNA: TGTGCCTGGAGCCGTCGGGACCGAATTAGAGATGAGCAGTTCTTC. As protein: CAWSRRDRIRDEQFF. The J gene is TRBJ2-1, the V gene TRBV30; D possibly uses TRBD1 or TRBD2 (5 bases each). The CDR3 is made up of 15 amino acids. Germline assignment: CDR1 GTSNPN and CDR2 SVGIG (reference sequence). V gave up 3 bases and J gave up 8 bases, with 20 bases separating them.

This clonotype turned up a few times. The gene calls are TRBV9 and TRBJ1-4, with D maybe TRBD1 (6 bases). This CDR3 contains 16 residues. Germline-derived CDR1 and CDR2 are SGDLS and YYNGEE. The V end lost 2 bases, the J end lost 0 bases, and 11 bases lay between the germline ends. CDR3 amino acids: CASSVGGPATNEKLFF. The CDR3 nucleotides read TGTGCCAGCAGCGTGGGGGGGCCCGCAACTAATGAAAAACTGTTTTTT. Full variable domain (missing parts from reference TRBV9 and TRBJ1-4): DSGVTQTPKHLITATGQRVTLRCSPRSGDLSVYWYQQSLDQGLQFLIQYYNGEERAKGNILERFSAQQFPDLHSELNLSSLELGDSALYFCASSVGGPATNEKLFFGSGTQLSVL.

This clonotype occurred many times. CDR3 region: CASSRRQSSHTEAFF. The CDR3 DNA is TGTGCCAGCAGCCGGAGACAGAGTTCTCACACTGAAGCTTTCTTT. V gene TRBV12-3 or TRBV12-4 combines with J gene TRBJ1-1; TRBD1 is a possible D gene (5 bases). With 6 bases removed from V and 3 bases from J, the gap between germline ends came to 17 bases. CDR3 length: 15 residues.

This sequence joins TRBV5-1 and TRBJ2-7, with 7 bases identical to TRBD2. CDR1 SGHRS and CDR2 YFSETQ come from the germline V gene. V trimming: 0 bases; J trimming: 4 bases; junction bases outside the gene matches: 19. There are 19 residues in the CDR3. The chain's CDR3 is CASSLAGGVGASGRYEQYF. The CDR3 DNA reads as TGCGCCAGCAGCTTGGCCGGGGGTGTTGGGGCTAGCGGACGATACGAGCAGTACTTC.

Ten or more counts support this clonotype. The chain recombines TRBV14 with TRBJ2-3; 7 nucleotides align to TRBD1. V lost 4 bases to trimming and J lost 1 base; unmatched junction nucleotides: 5. CDR3 length: 15 amino acids. CDR1 SGHDN and CDR2 FVKESK come from the germline V gene. The CDR3 bases are TGTGCCAGCAGCCCGACAGGGCGGCGCACAGATACGCAGTATTTT. Translation: CASSPTGRRTDTQYF.

The chain links TRBV6-2 or TRBV6-3 to TRBJ2-7; D is perhaps TRBD1 (6 bases). The CDR3 has 15 amino acids. Trimming pared 2 bases from V and 3 bases from J, leaving 14 bases between. CDR1 and CDR2 (germline): MNHEY, SVGEGT. The CDR3 here is CASSYRDTSNYEQYF. CDR3 bases: TGTGCCAGCAGTTACCGGGACACCTCAAACTACGAGCAGTACTTC.

This clonotype occurred a few times. The chain combines TRBV12-3 or TRBV12-4 with TRBJ2-7; possible D gene TRBD1, 6 bases. The V end was cut by 9 bases, the J end by 1 base, with 16 bases between. The CDR3 consists of 14 residues. CDR3 loop: CARGGVQTSYEQYF. The DNA of the CDR3 is TGTGCCAGAGGGGGAGTCCAAACGTCCTACGAGCAGTACTTC.

Notes on this clonotype: This is likely a read error, given that the CDR3 carries no conserved phenylalanine or tryptophan at its end. This rearrangement joins TRBV12-3 or TRBV12-4 to TRBJ1-1; D remains ambiguous. The V gene lost 3 bases and the J gene lost 1 base, with 6 bases spanning the gap. CDR3 size: 13 residues. CDR3 nucleotides: TGTGCCAGCAGTTTCTTGAGGAACACTGAAGCTTTCCTT. It codes for CASSFLRNTEAFL.

This clonotype was seen repeatedly, ten times or more. This rearrangement joins TRBV12-3 or TRBV12-4 to TRBJ2-7; D is possibly TRBD1 (6 bases). The CDR3 runs to 14 residues. V gave up 7 bases and J gave up 2 bases, with 15 bases separating them. The CDR3 DNA reads as TGTGCCAGCACCTCGTTGGGGGCAACCTACGAGCAGTACTTC. Protein: CASTSLGATYEQYF.

This clonotype was seen ten or more times. The chain couples TRBV27 to TRBJ2-7; 16 bases are a match to TRBD2. The CDR3 is 17 residues long. The trim removed 6 bases at V and 7 bases at J, leaving 12 bases unmatched. The germline V gene encodes CDR1 MNHEY and CDR2 SMNVEV (reference sequence). Here the CDR3 reads CASRQPGLAGGPEEQYF. CDR3 DNA: TGTGCCAGCAGGCAGCCGGGACTAGCGGGAGGGCCGGAAGAGCAGTACTTC.

This clonotype was observed many times. V usage is TRBV7-8 and J usage is TRBJ2-2; D gene uncertain. CDR1 and CDR2 from the germline V gene are SGHVS and FQNEAQ. There are 13 residues in the CDR3. Trimming stripped 3 bases from V and 6 bases from J, with 8 bases between. CDR3 DNA: TGTGCCAGCAGCTTTTACTACCCCGGGGAGCTGTTTTTT. Residues: CASSFYYPGELFF.

V is TRBV6-1 and J is TRBJ2-6; D is unresolved. The CDR3 loop spans 16 amino acids. Germline V gives CDR1 MNHNS, CDR2 SASEGT. V was trimmed by 5 bases and J by 0 bases, leaving 11 bases between them. CDR3 coding DNA: TGTGCCAGCAGTCCTTGGGGTAACTCTGGGGCCAACGTCCTGACTTTC. Amino acid sequence: CASSPWGNSGANVLTF.

The sample holds many counts of this clonotype. This chain links TRBV27 with TRBJ1-4; D gene unclear. The CDR3 is made up of 14 amino acids. Trimming cost V 5 bases and J 3 bases, with 10 bases left between them. Germline-derived CDR1 and CDR2 are MNHEY and SMNVEV (reference sequence). This chain's CDR3 is CASSTQLSNEKLFF. The CDR3 DNA sequence: TGTGCCAGCAGTACACAGCTCTCTAATGAAAAACTGTTTTTT.

J is TRBJ1-2 and V is TRBV19; D uncertain. The germline gives CDR1 LNHDA, CDR2 SQIVND (reference sequence). The CDR3 is 12 residues long. V was shortened by 7 bases and J by 0 bases, with 6 bases between the two germline ends. The CDR3 is CASTGTNYGYTF. The DNA for the CDR3 is TGTGCCAGTACTGGGACTAACTATGGCTACACCTTC.

The chain links TRBV6-2 or TRBV6-3 to TRBJ2-7, with 9 bases that match TRBD2. Germline V gives CDR1 MNHEY, CDR2 SVGEGT. The V gene end was trimmed by 4 bases and the J gene end by 5 bases; junction bases not matched to a gene: 12. This CDR3 is 16 amino acids long. The DNA for the CDR3 is TGTGCCAGCAGTTTTCCCCATAGCGGGAGTCAGAACGAGCAGTACTTC. Translated: CASSFPHSGSQNEQYF.